This T cell receptor beta chain derives from a study of vaccination and CD4 T cells after COVID-19. Across the whole study: Participants got two doses of BNT162b2 or mRNA-1273 vaccine. Post-COVID sampling occurred a median approximately 100 days after diagnosis (range 35 to 161). Overlapping spike peptides of SARS-CoV-2, HCoV-NL63, HCoV-OC43 and HCoV-229E were used, and cells were stimulated with them.

The CDR3 sequence is 13 residues long. CDR1 and CDR2 from the germline V gene are SGHTA and FQGNSA. V was clipped by 6 bases and J by 0 bases, with 8 bases between them. Described treatment: approximately 9-day PBMC culture with coronavirus spike peptide pools or control peptides (ViraFEST assay). Gathering of the CD4+ T cells, from the unexposed donor, took place before the COVID-19 pandemic (2011-2018). The assay that was used to sequence DNA from cultured CD4+ T cells was the Oncomine TCR Beta short-read assay. MiXCR was run by TCRdb on the PCR reads, yielding one entry per CDR3 protein. This table holds around 7,800 distinct CDR3 sequences, roughly 33% found once. Regarding this clonotype: The antigen remains unidentified.

This receptor was taken from a human donor in good health. Sequenced input: CD4+ T cells from blood, cultured in vitro. The V call is TRBV7-2, the J call TRBJ1-2; maybe TRBD1 (5 bases). CDR3 in DNA: TGTGCCAGCAGTCCGACAGCTAACTATGGCTACACCTTC. Its translation: CASSPTANYGYTF.